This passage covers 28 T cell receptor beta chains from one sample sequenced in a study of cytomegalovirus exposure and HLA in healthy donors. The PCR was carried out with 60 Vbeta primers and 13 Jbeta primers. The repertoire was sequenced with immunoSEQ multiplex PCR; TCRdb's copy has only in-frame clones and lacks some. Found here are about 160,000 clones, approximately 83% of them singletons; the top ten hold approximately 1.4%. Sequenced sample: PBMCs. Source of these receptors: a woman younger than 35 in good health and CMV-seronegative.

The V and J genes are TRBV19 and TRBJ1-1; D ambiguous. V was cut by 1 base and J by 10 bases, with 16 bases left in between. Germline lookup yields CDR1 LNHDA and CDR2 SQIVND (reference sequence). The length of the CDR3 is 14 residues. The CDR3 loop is CASSIVSGRRGAFF. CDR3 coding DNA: TGTGCCAGTAGTATAGTCTCTGGCAGACGAGGAGCTTTCTTT.

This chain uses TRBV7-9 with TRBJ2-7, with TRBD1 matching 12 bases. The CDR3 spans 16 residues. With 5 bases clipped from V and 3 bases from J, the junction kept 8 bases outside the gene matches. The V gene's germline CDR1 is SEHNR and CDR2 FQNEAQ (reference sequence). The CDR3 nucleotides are TGTGCCAGCAGCACTTCCCGGGACAGGGGGCTCTACGAGCAGTACTTC. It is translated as CASSTSRDRGLYEQYF.

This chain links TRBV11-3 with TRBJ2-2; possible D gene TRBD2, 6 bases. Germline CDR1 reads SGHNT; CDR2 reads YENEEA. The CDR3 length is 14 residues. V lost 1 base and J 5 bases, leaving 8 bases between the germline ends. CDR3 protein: CASSLVGGTGELFF. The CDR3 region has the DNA TGTGCCAGCAGCTTAGTGGGAGGAACCGGGGAGCTGTTTTTT. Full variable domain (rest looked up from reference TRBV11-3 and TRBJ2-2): EAGVVQSPRYKIIEKKQPVAFWCNPISGHNTLYWYLQNLGQGPELLIRYENEEAVDDSQLPKDRFSAERLKGVDSTLKIQPAELGDSAVYLCASSLVGGTGELFFGEGSRLTVL.

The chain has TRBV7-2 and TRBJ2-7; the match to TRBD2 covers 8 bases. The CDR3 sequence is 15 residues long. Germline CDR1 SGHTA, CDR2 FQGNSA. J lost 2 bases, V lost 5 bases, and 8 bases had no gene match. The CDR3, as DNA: TGTGCCAGCAGCCGTAGCGGGGTGGGGGCCTACGAGCAGTACTTC. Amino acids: CASSRSGVGAYEQYF.

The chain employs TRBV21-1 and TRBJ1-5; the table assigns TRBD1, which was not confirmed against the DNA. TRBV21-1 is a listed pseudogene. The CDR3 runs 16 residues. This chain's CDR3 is CASSNRRGRCNQPQHF. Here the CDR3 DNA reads TGTGCCAGCAGCAACCGCAGGGGACGCTGCAATCAGCCCCAGCATTTT.

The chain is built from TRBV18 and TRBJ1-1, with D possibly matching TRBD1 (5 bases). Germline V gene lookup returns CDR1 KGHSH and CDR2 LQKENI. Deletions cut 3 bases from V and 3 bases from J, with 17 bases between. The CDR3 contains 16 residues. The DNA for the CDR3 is TGTGCCAGCTCACCGACTTCTGCGGGGCCGTACACTGAAGCTTTCTTT. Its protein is CASSPTSAGPYTEAFF.

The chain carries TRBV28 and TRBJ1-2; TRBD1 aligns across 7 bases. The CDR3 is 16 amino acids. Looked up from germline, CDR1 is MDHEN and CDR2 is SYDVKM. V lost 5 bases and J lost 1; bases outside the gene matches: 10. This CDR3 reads CASSPPRGSLNYGYTF. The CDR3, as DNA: TGTGCCAGCAGTCCCCCCAGGGGGTCCCTTAACTATGGCTACACCTTC.

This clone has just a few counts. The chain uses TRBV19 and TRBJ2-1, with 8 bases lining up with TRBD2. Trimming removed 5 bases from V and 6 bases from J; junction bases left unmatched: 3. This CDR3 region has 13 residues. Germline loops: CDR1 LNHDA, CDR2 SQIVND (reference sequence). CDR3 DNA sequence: TGTGCCAGTAGTTGGGGGACTAGCAATGAGCAGTTCTTC. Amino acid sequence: CASSWGTSNEQFF.

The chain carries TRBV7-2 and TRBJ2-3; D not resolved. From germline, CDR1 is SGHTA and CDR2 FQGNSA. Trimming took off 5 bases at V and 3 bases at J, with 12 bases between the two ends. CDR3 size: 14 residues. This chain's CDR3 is CASSKDYSTDTQYF. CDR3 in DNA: TGTGCCAGCAGCAAAGATTACAGTACAGATACGCAGTATTTT.

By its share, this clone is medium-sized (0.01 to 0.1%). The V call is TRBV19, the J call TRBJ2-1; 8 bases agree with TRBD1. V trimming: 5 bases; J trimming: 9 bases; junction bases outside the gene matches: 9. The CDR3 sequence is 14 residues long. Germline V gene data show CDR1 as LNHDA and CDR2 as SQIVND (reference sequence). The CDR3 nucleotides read TGTGCCAGTAGTGGACAGGGTACGCAGAGTGAGCAGTTCTTC. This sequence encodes CASSGQGTQSEQFF.

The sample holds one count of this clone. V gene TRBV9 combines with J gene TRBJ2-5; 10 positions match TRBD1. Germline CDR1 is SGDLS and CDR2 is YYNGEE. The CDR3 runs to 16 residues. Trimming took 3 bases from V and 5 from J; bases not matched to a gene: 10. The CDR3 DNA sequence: TGTGCCAGCAGCGCGGGCCGGGACAGGGGACGGGAGACCCAGTACTTC. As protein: CASSAGRDRGRETQYF. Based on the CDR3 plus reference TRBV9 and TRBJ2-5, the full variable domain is DSGVTQTPKHLITATGQRVTLRCSPRSGDLSVYWYQQSLDQGLQFLIQYYNGEERAKGNILERFSAQQFPDLHSELNLSSLELGDSALYFCASSAGRDRGRETQYFGPGTRLLVL.

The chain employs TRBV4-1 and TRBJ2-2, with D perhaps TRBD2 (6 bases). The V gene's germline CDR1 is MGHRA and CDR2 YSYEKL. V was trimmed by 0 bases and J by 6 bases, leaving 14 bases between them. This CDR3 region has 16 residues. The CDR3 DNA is TGCGCCAGCAGCCAAGATACTAGCCGGGCAGCCGGGGAGCTGTTTTTT. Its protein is CASSQDTSRAAGELFF.

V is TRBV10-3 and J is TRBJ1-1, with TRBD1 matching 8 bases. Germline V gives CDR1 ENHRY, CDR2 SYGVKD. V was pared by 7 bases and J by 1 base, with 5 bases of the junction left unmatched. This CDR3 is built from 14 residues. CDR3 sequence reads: CAITPDRGNTEAFF. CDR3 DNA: TGTGCCATCACTCCAGACAGGGGGAACACTGAAGCTTTCTTT.

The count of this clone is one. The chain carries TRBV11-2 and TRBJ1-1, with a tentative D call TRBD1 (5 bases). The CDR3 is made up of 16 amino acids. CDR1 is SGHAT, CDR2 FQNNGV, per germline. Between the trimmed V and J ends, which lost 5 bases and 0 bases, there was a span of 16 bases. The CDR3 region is CASSKEGADMNTEAFF. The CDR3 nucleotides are TGTGCCAGCAGCAAAGAAGGGGCGGACATGAACACTGAAGCTTTCTTT.

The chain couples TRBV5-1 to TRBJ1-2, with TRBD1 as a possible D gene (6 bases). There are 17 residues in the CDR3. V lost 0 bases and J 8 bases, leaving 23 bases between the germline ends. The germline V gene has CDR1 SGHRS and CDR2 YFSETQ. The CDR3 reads CASSLANSRQDQGGYTF. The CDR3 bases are TGCGCCAGCAGCTTGGCCAACTCCCGACAGGACCAAGGAGGCTACACCTTC.

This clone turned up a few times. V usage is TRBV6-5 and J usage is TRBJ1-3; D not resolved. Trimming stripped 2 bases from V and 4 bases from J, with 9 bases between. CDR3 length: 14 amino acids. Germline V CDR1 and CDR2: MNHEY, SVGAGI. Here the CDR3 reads CASSYTRSGNTIYF. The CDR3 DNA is TGTGCCAGCAGTTACACCAGGTCCGGAAACACCATATATTTT.

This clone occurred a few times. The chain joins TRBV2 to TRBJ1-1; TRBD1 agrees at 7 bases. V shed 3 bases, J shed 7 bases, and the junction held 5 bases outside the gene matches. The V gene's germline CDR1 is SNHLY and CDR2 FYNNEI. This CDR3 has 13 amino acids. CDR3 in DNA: TGTGCCAGCAGTGACGGACAGGTACTTGAAGCTTTCTTT. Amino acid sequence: CASSDGQVLEAFF.

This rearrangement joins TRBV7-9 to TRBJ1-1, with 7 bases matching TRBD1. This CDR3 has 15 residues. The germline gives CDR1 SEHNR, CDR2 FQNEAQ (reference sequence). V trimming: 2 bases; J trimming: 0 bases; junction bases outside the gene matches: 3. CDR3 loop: CASSLSGQVNTEAFF. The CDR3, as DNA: TGTGCCAGCAGCTTAAGCGGACAGGTGAACACTGAAGCTTTCTTT.

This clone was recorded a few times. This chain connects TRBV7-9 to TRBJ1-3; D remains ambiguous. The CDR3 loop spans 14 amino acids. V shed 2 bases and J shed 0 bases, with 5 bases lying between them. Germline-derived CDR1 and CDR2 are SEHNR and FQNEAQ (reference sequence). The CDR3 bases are TGTGCCAGCAGCTTAATGAGCTCTGGAAACACCATATATTTT. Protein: CASSLMSSGNTIYF.

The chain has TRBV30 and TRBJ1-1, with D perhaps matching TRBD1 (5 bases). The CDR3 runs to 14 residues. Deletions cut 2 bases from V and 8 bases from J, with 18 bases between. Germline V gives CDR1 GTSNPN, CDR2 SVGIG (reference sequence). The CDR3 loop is CAWSRGGVQGEAFF. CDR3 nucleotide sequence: TGTGCCTGGAGTAGGGGAGGGGTACAAGGCGAAGCTTTCTTT.

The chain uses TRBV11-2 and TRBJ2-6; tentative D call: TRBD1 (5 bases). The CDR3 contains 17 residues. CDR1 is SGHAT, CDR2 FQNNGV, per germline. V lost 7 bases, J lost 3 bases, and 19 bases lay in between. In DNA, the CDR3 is TGTGCCAGCACTGCAGGGTTCCGGTTAAGTGGGGCCAACGTCCTGACTTTC. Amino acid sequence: CASTAGFRLSGANVLTF.

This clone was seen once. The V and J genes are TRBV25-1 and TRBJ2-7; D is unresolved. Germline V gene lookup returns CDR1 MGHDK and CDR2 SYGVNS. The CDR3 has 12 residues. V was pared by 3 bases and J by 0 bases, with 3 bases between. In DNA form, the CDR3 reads TGTGCCAGCAGTGAGAGCTCCTACGAGCAGTACTTC. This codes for CASSESSYEQYF.

The DNA for the CDR3 is TGTGCCAGCAGCTTAGGGGGGGTAAGTGGAACTGAAGCTTTCTTT. Its protein is CASSLGGVSGTEAFF. V is TRBV7-9 and J is TRBJ1-1; D is possibly TRBD1 (5 bases). CDR1 and CDR2 (germline): SEHNR, FQNEAQ (reference sequence). V lost 1 base and J lost 5, with 14 bases in between. The CDR3 spans 15 residues.

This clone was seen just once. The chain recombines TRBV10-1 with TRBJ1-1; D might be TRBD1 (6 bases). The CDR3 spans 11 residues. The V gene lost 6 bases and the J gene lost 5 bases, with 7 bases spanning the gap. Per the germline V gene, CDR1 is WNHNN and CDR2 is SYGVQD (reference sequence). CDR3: CASSRGTEAFF. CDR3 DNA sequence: TGCGCCAGCAGCAGGGGAACTGAAGCTTTCTTT.

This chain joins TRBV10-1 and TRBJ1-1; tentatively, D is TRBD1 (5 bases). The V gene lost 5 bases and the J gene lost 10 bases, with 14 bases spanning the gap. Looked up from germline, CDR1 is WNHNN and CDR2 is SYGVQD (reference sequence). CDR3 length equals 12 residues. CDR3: CASSLGGLGAFF. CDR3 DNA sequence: TGCGCCAGCAGTCTTGGGGGACTTGGAGCTTTCTTT.

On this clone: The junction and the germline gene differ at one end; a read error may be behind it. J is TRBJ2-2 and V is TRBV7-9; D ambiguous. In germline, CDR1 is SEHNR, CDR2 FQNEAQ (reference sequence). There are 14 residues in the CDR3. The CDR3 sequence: CSSSLDLSTGELFF. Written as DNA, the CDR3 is TGTTCCAGCAGCTTAGATCTGAGTACCGGGGAGCTGTTTTTT.

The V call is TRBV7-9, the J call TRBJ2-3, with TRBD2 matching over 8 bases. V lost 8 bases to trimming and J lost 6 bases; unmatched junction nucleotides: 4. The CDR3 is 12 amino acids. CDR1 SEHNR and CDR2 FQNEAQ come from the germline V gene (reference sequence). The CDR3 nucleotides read TGTGCCAGCGGACTAGCATCGGATACGCAGTATTTT. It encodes CASGLASDTQYF.

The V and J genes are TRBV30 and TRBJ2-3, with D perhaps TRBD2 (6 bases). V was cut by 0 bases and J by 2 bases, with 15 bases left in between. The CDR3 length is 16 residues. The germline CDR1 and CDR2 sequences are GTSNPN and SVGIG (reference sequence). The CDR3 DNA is TGTGCCTGGAGTGTAGGGGTGGGACTTTACACAGATACGCAGTATTTT. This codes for CAWSVGVGLYTDTQYF.